This TCR beta chain was profiled in a study of cytomegalovirus exposure and HLA in healthy donors. General study findings and limits: It was likely that a cluster of highly shared sequence variants was a sequencing artifact. It emerged from a later analysis that several of the most significant clusters appeared to be linked to common viral pathogens. Available immune exposure information was restricted to CMV serostatus only. A later look showed TCR association rates differing by HLA locus, highest for DRB1 and lowest for HLA-C.

Use of 60 Vbeta and 13 Jbeta primers characterized the PCR. The repertoire was sequenced with immunoSEQ multiplex PCR; TCRdb's copy has only in-frame clones and lacks some. Of around 100,000 clones listed, around 75% are singletons. A word on this clone: The antigen is unknown.

The sample comprised PBMCs. The TCR was taken from a woman aged 30 to 39 in good health and CMV-seronegative.

The CDR3 protein is CAWSGLAGVSDEQFF. The CDR3 coding sequence is TGTGCCTGGAGCGGACTAGCGGGAGTTTCAGATGAGCAGTTCTTC. The gene calls are TRBV30 and TRBJ2-1; 13 positions agree with TRBD2. This CDR3 has 15 amino acids. The germline gives CDR1 GTSNPN, CDR2 SVGIG (reference sequence). Unmatched junction bases numbered 7, after V lost 3 bases and J lost 8 bases.